This TCR beta chain was recovered during a study of identical twins. Regarding the study as a whole: Reduced insertions were recorded for abundant cord blood beta clonotypes, with no such pattern in memory repertoires. The study drew conclusions from cross-sectional statistical analysis, not from following the same donors. Out-of-frame beta sequences exhibited a weaker degree of excess twin sharing. Among out-of-frame alpha sequences shared by twins, low generation probability occurred in excess.

The CDR3 spans 17 residues. The V gene's germline CDR1 is MNHNY and CDR2 SVGAGI (reference sequence). V shed 5 bases, J shed 3 bases, and the junction held 6 bases outside the gene matches. This clonotype was detected a few times. Its antigen remains unknown. TCRdb ran MiXCR on the 5' RACE reads and lists one entry per CDR3 protein. This table holds approximately 1.8 million distinct CDR3 sequences, under 35% found once. Sequencing input: cord blood. The receptor's source is a newborn girl in good health. The rearrangement joins TRBV6-6 to TRBJ2-3; 15 nucleotides agree with TRBD2. CDR3 DNA: TGTGCCAGCAGTCCCGGGACTAGCGGGAGGTTTACAGATACGCAGTATTTT. Translation gives CASSPGTSGRFTDTQYF.